Below, 7 T cell receptor beta chains from the same sample are listed, as sequenced in a study of blood T cell repertoires in COVID-19. The data were produced by immunoSEQ multiplex PCR, yet TCRdb's version contains in-frame clones alone and is incomplete. The top ten hold under 7% of the sample, which has more than 25,000 clones, about nine tenths seen once. Sequencing was carried out using peripheral blood. The receptors here all came from a man between 60 and 75 years old with active COVID-19.

The chain recombines TRBV20-1 with TRBJ1-3, with D unresolved. Per the germline V gene, CDR1 is DFQATT and CDR2 is SNEGSKA (reference sequence). This CDR3 is 11 amino acids long. The germline V and J ends were trimmed by 6 bases and 1 base, with 4 bases remaining between them. CDR3 region: CSANSGNTIYF. DNA for the CDR3: TGCAGTGCCAATTCTGGAAACACCATATATTTT.

In DNA, the CDR3 is TGTGCCAGCAGAAACCAGGGACAGGGACTCTATGGCTACACCTTC. Amino acids: CASRNQGQGLYGYTF. The genes are TRBV6-5 and TRBJ1-2; the match to TRBD1 covers 9 bases. CDR3 size: 15 residues. Germline loops: CDR1 MNHEY, CDR2 SVGAGI. The junction had 9 bases not matched to a gene; V was cut back by 6 bases and J by 4 bases.

The chain combines TRBV3-1 (or the pseudogene TRBV3-2) with TRBJ1-3; D not certain. CDR1 and CDR2 from the germline V gene are LGHDT and YNNKEL (reference sequence). Trimming left V 4 bases short and J 0 bases short, with 10 bases between. The CDR3 covers 15 residues. As DNA, the CDR3 is TGTGCCAGCAGCCGTATGGGCCGCTCTGGAAACACCATATATTTT. It codes for CASSRMGRSGNTIYF.

V is TRBV5-5 and J is TRBJ1-3; 8 bases line up with TRBD1. The CDR3 runs 16 residues. V shed 3 bases and J 2 bases; nucleotides not matched to a gene: 7. Germline CDR1 and CDR2: SGHKS and YYEKEE (reference sequence). The CDR3 loop is CASSSDRGSAGNTIYF. DNA for the CDR3: TGTGCCAGCAGCTCCGACAGGGGCAGCGCTGGAAACACCATATATTTT. Full variable domain (rest looked up from reference TRBV5-5 and TRBJ1-3): DAGVTQSPTHLIKTRGQQVTLRCSPISGHKSVSWYQQVLGQGPQFIFQYYEKEERGRGNFPDRFSARQFPNYSSELNVNALLLGDSALYLCASSSDRGSAGNTIYFGEGSWLTVV.

The rearrangement joins TRBV5-6 to TRBJ2-7; TRBD2 matches 11 bases. CDR3 length: 15 residues. Germline-derived CDR1 and CDR2 are SGHDT and YYEEEE. V dropped 0 bases and J dropped 4; count of bases not matched to a gene: 3. CDR3 region: CASSLVSGGAYEQYF. The DNA of the CDR3 is TGTGCCAGCAGCTTGGTTAGCGGGGGGGCGTACGAGCAGTACTTC.

This chain links TRBV19 with TRBJ1-4; no clear D. The CDR3 contains 14 residues. V gave up 3 bases and J gave up 4 bases, with 9 bases separating them. CDR1 is LNHDA and CDR2 is SQIVND in the germline V gene (reference sequence). The CDR3 reads CASSILRDNEKLFF. The CDR3 DNA reads TGTGCCAGTAGTATCCTGAGGGATAATGAAAAACTGTTTTTT.

This clone was counted once. The CDR3 bases are TGTGCCAGCAGTCTCTACCGCAACACCATATATTTT. This sequence encodes CASSLYRNTIYF. This chain connects TRBV28 to TRBJ1-3; D is uncertain. V was pared by 5 bases and J by 7 bases, with 9 bases between. Germline CDR1 MDHEN, CDR2 SYDVKM. This CDR3 has 12 residues.